What follows is one TCR beta chain and its context. CDR1 SGHKS and CDR2 YYEKEE come from the germline V gene (reference sequence). V lost 4 bases, J lost 3 bases, and 17 bases lay in between. This CDR3 comprises 15 residues. The source of the sample is a study of blood T cell repertoires in COVID-19. Original methodology: From reference gene primer amplification, estimates of nucleated cell counts were derived. The assay was immunoSEQ multiplex PCR, and TCRdb's table has in-frame clones only and misses some. That table gives V, J and clone size, and the DNA gave D and trimming. The table lists more than 200,000 clones, about 88% of them singletons, with about a tenth in the top ten.

The sequence came from a woman between 50 and 59 years old with COVID-19, enrolled during active disease. The V call is TRBV5-5, the J call TRBJ2-7; the D gene is possibly TRBD1 (7 bases). The sequenced material came from peripheral blood. The CDR3 nucleotides are TGTGCCAGCAGCCTCCCGGGGGACAGCTTCTACGAGCAGTACGTC. Translation gives CASSLPGDSFYEQYV.